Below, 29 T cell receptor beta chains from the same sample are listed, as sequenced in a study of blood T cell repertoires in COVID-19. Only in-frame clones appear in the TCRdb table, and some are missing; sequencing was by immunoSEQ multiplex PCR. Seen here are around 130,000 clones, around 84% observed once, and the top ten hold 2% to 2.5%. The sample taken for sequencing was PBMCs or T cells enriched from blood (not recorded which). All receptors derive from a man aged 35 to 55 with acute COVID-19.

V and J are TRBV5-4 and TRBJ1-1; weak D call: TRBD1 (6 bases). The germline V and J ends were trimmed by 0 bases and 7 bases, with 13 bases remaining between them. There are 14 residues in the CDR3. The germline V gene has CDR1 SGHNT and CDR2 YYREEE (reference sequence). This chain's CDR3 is CASSLALTGFEAFF. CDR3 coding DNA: TGTGCCAGCAGCTTGGCCCTAACAGGGTTTGAAGCTTTCTTT.

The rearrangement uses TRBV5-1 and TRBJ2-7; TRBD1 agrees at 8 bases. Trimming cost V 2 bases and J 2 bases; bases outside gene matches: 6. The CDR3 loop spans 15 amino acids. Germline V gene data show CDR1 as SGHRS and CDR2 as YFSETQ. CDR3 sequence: CASSLRTGGTYEQYF. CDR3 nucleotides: TGCGCCAGCAGCTTACGTACAGGGGGAACCTACGAGCAGTACTTC.

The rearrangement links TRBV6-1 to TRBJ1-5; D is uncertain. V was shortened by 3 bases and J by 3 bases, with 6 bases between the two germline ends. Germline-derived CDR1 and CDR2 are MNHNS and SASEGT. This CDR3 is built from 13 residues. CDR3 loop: CASSDLPNQPQHF. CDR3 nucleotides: TGTGCCAGCAGTGATCTCCCCAATCAGCCCCAGCATTTT.

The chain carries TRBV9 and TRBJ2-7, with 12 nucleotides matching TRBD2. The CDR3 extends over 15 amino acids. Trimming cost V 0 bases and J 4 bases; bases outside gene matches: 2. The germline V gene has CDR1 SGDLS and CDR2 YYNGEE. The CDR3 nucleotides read TGTGCCAGCAGCGTAGGGACTAGCGGGGAGTACGAGCAGTACTTC. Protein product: CASSVGTSGEYEQYF.

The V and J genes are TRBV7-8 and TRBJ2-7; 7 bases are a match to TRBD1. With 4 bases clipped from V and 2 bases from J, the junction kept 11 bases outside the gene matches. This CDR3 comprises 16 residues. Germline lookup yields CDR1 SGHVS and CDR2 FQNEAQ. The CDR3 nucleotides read TGTGCCAGCAGCTCCTCAGGAGACAGGGCAACCTACGAGCAGTACTTC. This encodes CASSSSGDRATYEQYF.

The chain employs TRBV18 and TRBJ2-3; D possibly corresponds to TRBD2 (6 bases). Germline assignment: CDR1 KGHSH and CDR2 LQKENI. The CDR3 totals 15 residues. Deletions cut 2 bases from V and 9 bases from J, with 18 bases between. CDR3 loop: CASSPRGGKWGTQYF. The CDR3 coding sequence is TGTGCCAGCTCACCAAGAGGAGGGAAGTGGGGCACGCAGTATTTT.

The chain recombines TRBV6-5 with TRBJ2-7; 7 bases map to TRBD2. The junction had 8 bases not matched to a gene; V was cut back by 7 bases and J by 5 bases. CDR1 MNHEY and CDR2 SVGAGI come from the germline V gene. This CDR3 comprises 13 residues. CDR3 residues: CASKPSGPHEQYF. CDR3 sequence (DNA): TGTGCCAGCAAGCCTAGCGGCCCCCACGAGCAGTACTTC.

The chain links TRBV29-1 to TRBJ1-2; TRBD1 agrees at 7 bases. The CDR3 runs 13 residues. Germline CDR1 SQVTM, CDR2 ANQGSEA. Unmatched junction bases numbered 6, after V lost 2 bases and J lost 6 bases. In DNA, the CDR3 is TGCAGCGTTGAAAACGACAGGGATAATGGCTACACCTTC. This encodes CSVENDRDNGYTF.

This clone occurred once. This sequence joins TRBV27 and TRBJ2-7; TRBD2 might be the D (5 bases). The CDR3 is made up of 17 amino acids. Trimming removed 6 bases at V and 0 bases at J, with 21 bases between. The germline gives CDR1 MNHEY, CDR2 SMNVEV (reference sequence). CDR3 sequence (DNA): TGTGCCAGCAGAGTAACTAGAAGCCGACATAGCTCCTACGAGCAGTACTTC. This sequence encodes CASRVTRSRHSSYEQYF.

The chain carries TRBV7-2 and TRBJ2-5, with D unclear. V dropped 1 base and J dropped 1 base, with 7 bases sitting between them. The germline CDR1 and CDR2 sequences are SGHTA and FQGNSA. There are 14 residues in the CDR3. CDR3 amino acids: CASSLGLVQETQYF. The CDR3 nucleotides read TGTGCCAGCAGCTTAGGGCTAGTCCAAGAGACCCAGTACTTC. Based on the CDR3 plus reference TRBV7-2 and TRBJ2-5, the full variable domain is GAGVSQSPSNKVTEKGKDVELRCDPISGHTALYWYRQSLGQGLEFLIYFQGNSAPDKSGLPSDRFSAERTGGSVSTLTIQRTQQEDSAVYLCASSLGLVQETQYFGPGTRLLVL.

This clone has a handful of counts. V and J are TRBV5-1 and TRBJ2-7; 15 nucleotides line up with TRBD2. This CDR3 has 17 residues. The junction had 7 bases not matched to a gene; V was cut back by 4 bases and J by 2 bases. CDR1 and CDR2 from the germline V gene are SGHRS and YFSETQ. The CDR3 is CASSLGLAGGSTYEQYF. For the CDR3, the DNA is TGCGCCAGCAGCCTGGGACTAGCGGGGGGTTCTACCTACGAGCAGTACTTC.

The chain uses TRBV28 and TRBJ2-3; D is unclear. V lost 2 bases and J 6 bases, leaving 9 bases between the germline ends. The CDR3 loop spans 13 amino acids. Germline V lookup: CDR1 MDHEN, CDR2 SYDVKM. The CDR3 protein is CASSLALPDTQYF. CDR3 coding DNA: TGTGCCAGCAGTTTAGCTCTACCGGATACGCAGTATTTT.

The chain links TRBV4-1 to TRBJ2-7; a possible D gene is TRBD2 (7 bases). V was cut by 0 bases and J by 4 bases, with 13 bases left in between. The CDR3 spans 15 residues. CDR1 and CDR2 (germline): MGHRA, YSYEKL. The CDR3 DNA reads TGCGCCAGCAGCCAAGAGCAACGGGGGGCGTACGAGCAGTACTTC. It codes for CASSQEQRGAYEQYF.

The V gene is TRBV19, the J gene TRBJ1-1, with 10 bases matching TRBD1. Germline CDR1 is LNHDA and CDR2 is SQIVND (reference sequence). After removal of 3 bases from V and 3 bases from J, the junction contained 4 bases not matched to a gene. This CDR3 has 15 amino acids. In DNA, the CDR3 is TGTGCCAGTAGTATGGCCGGGACAGGGGACACTGAAGCTTTCTTT. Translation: CASSMAGTGDTEAFF.

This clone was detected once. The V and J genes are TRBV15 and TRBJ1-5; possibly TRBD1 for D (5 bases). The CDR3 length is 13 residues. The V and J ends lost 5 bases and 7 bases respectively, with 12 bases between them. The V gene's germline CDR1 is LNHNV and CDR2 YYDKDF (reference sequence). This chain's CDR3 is CATSGGGSQPQHF. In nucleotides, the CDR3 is TGTGCCACCAGCGGGGGAGGTTCGCAGCCCCAGCATTTT.

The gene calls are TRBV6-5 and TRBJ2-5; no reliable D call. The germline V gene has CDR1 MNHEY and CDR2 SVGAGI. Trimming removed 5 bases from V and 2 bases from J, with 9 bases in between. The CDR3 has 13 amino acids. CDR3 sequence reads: CASSPRIQETQYF. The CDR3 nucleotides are TGTGCCAGCAGTCCCAGAATTCAAGAGACCCAGTACTTC.

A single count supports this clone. The CDR3 sequence is CASSSPGDFTDTQYF. Here the CDR3 DNA reads TGCGCCAGCAGCTCGCCCGGGGACTTCACAGATACGCAGTATTTT. This chain uses TRBV5-1 with TRBJ2-3; possible D gene TRBD2, 6 bases. The germline V and J ends were trimmed by 3 bases and 2 bases, with 13 bases remaining between them. The CDR3 spans 15 residues. The germline V gene encodes CDR1 SGHRS and CDR2 YFSETQ.

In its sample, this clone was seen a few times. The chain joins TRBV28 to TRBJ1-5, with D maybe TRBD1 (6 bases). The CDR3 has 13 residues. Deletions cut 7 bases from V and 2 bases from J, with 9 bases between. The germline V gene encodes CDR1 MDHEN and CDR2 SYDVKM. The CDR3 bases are TGTGCCAGCATAGGGGGGGGCAATCAGCCCCAGCATTTT. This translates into CASIGGGNQPQHF.

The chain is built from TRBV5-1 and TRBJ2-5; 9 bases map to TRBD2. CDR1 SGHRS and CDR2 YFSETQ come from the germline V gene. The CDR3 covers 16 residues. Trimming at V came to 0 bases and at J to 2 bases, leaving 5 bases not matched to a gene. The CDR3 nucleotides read TGCGCCAGCAGCTTGGACGTTGCGGGAGGGCAAGAGACCCAGTACTTC. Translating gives CASSLDVAGGQETQYF.

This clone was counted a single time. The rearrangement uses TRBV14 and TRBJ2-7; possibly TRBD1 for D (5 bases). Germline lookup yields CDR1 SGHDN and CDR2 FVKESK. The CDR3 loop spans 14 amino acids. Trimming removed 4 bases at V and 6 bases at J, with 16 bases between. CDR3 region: CASSPPWWGAEQYF. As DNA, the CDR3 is TGTGCCAGCAGCCCCCCATGGTGGGGCGCCGAGCAGTACTTC. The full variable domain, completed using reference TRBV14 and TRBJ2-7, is EAGVTQFPSHSVIEKGQTVTLRCDPISGHDNLYWYRRVMGKEIKFLLHFVKESKQDESGMPNNRFLAERTGGTYSTLKVQPAELEDSGVYFCASSPPWWGAEQYFGPGTRLTVT.

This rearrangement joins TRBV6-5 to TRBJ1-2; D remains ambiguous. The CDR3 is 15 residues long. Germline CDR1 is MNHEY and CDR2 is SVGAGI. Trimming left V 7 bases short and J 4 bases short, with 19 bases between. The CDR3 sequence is CASTRGTIGSYGYTF. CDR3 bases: TGTGCCAGCACCCGCGGAACGATTGGATCCTATGGCTACACCTTC.

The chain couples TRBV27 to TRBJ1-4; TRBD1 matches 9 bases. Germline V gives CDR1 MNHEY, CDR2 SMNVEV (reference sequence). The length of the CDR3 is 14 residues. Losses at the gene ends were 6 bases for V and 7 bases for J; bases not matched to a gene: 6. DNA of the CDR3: TGTGCCAGCAGAACCGGGACAGGGTCTGAAAAACTGTTTTTT. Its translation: CASRTGTGSEKLFF.

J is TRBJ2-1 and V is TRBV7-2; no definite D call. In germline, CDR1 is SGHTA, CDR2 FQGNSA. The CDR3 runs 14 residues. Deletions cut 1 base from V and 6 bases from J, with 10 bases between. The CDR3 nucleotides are TGTGCCAGCAGCTTAGTCGCTCTAGGCAATGAGCAGTTCTTC. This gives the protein CASSLVALGNEQFF.

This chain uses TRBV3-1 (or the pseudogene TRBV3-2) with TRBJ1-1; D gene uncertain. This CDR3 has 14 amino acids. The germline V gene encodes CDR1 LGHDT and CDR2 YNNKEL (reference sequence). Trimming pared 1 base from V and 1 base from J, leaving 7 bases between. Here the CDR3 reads CASSQGEGNTEAFF. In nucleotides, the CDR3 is TGTGCCAGCAGCCAAGGGGAGGGGAACACTGAAGCTTTCTTT.

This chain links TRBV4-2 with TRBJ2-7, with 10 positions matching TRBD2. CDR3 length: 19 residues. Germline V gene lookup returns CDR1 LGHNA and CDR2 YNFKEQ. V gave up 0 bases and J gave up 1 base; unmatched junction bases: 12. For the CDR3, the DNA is TGTGCCAGCAGCCAAGAAACCCCTAGCGGGGGCCCGAATTCCTACGAGCAGTACTTC. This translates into CASSQETPSGGPNSYEQYF.

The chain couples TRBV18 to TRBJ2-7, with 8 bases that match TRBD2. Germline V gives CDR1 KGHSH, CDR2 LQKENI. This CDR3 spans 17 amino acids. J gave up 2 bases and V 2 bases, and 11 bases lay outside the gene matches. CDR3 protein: CASSPGRSGRYTYEQYF. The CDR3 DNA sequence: TGTGCCAGCTCACCAGGGAGGAGCGGGAGATATACCTACGAGCAGTACTTC. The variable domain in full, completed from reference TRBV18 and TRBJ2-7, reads NAGVMQNPRHLVRRRGQEARLRCSPMKGHSHVYWYRQLPEEGLKFMVYLQKENIIDESGMPKERFSAEFPKEGPSILRIQQVVRGDSAAYFCASSPGRSGRYTYEQYFGPGTRLTVT.

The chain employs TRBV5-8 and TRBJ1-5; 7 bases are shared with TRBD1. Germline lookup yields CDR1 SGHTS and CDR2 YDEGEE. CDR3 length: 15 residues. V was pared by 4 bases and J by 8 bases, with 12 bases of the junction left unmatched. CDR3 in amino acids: CASSGGTAQNEPQHF. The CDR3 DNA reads TGTGCCAGCAGCGGAGGGACAGCCCAAAATGAGCCCCAGCATTTT. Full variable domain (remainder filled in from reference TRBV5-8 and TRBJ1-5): EAGVTQSPTHLIKTRGQQATLRCSPISGHTSVYWYQQALGLGLQFLLWYDEGEERNRGNFPPRFSGRQFPNYSSELNVNALELEDSALYLCASSGGTAQNEPQHFGDGTRLSIL.

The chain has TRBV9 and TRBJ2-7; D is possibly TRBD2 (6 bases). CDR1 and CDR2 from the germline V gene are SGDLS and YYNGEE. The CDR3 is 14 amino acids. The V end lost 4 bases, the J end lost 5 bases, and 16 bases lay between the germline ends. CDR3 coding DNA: TGTGCCAGCAGCCCTCGGCTAGCGCTGAACGAGCAGTACTTC. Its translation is CASSPRLALNEQYF.

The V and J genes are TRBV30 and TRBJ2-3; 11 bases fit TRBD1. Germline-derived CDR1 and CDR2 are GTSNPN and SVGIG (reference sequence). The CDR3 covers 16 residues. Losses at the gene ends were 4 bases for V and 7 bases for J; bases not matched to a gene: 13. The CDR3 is CAWTSRGTGGGYTQYF. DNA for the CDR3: TGTGCCTGGACCTCTCGGGGGACAGGGGGTGGGTATACGCAGTATTTT.